Sequencing of this T cell receptor (beta chain) was carried out in a study of T cells in Graves' hyperthyroidism and ophthalmopathy. RNA transcripts served as the template for amplifying TCR beta CDR3 regions. TCR CDR3 underwent first-round RT-PCR with the HTBI primer set. TCRdb ran MiXCR on the multiplex PCR reads and lists one entry per CDR3 protein. The sample holds hundreds of thousands of distinct CDR3 sequences, 13% to 15% seen once. Between the trimmed V and J ends, which lost 2 bases and 5 bases, there was a span of 6 bases. CDR3 length: 12 residues. The germline gives CDR1 SQVTM, CDR2 ANQGSEA. Study observations and caveats: Blood held most thyroid clonotypes expanded above 0.001 frequency. The authors' 13 V-J model separated ophthalmopathy from stable hyperthyroidism.

This clonotype showed up many times. Its target is unknown. What was sequenced was blood. This chain uses TRBV29-1 with TRBJ2-2; unclear D gene. This TCR came from a woman in her forties or fifties with Graves' ophthalmopathy. CDR3 residues: CSVERVTGELFF. DNA of the CDR3: TGCAGCGTTGAAAGGGTTACCGGGGAGCTGTTTTTT.